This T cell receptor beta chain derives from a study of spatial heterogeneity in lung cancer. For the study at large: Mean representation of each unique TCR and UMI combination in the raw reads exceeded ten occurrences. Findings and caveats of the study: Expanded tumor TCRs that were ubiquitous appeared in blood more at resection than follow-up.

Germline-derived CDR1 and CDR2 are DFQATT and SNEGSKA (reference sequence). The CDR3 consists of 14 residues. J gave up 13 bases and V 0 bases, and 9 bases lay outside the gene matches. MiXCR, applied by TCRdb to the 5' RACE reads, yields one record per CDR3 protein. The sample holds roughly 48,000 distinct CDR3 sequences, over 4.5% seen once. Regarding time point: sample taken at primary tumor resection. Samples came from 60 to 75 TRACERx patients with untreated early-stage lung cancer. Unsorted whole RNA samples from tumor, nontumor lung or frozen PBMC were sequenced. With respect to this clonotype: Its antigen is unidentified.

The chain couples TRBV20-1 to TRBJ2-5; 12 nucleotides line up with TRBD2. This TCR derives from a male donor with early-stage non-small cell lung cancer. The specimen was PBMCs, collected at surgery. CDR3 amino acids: CSARDRTSGEQLYF. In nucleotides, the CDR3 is TGCAGTGCTAGAGATAGGACTAGCGGGGAACAGCTGTACTTC.